Below, 15 T cell receptor beta chains from the same sample are listed, as sequenced in a study of cytomegalovirus exposure and HLA in healthy donors. The primer mix had 60 Vbeta and 13 Jbeta primers. This table comes from immunoSEQ multiplex PCR, and its TCRdb copy is limited to in-frame clones, with some not included. The sample contains some 220,000 clones, about 80% of which appear only once. Specimen: PBMCs. The receptor set was obtained from a woman in her thirties or forties in good health and CMV-seronegative.

The chain links TRBV6-5 to TRBJ1-3; D might be TRBD1 (6 bases). V was trimmed by 6 bases and J by 4 bases, leaving 16 bases between them. The germline gives CDR1 MNHEY, CDR2 SVGAGI. This CDR3 region has 15 residues. The CDR3 nucleotides are TGTGCCAGCAGCAGAGGGGGTGGGAAGGGAAACACCATATATTTT. As protein: CASSRGGGKGNTIYF.

The V call is TRBV11-2, the J call TRBJ1-2; D uncertain. CDR3 size: 12 residues. Trimming left V 5 bases short and J 6 bases short, with 10 bases between. Germline V gives CDR1 SGHAT, CDR2 FQNNGV. The CDR3 loop is CASSHRENGYTF. As DNA, the CDR3 is TGTGCCAGCAGCCACCGCGAAAATGGCTACACCTTC.

The chain carries TRBV5-6 and TRBJ2-3, with TRBD2 matching 10 bases. CDR3 size: 15 residues. The J segment lost 6 bases and the V segment lost 0 bases, leaving 4 bases of the junction unmatched. CDR1 is SGHDT, CDR2 YYEEEE, per germline. The chain's CDR3 is CASSLASSGGDTQYF. CDR3 coding DNA: TGTGCCAGCAGCTTGGCGTCTAGCGGGGGTGATACGCAGTATTTT.

This clone was recorded a few times. The genes are TRBV5-4 and TRBJ1-4, with TRBD1 identical over 8 bases. Trimming took 1 base from V and 5 from J; bases not matched to a gene: 7. Germline V gene data show CDR1 as SGHNT and CDR2 as YYREEE (reference sequence). This CDR3 spans 16 amino acids. The CDR3 spells CASSLLGGQANEKLFF. The CDR3 DNA reads as TGTGCCAGCAGCTTGTTGGGGGGACAGGCAAATGAAAAACTGTTTTTT.

This chain uses TRBV18 with TRBJ1-2; tentatively, D is TRBD1 (5 bases). Per germline, CDR1 KGHSH and CDR2 LQKENI. The CDR3 is made up of 13 amino acids. V was pared by 6 bases and J by 7 bases, with 15 bases between. The CDR3 DNA is TGTGCCAGCTCCCGGCGGAAAGGGGTTGGCTACACCTTC. Its protein is CASSRRKGVGYTF.

There are a few counts of this clone. The chain combines TRBV19 with TRBJ1-2; 7 bases map to TRBD1. The germline gives CDR1 LNHDA, CDR2 SQIVND (reference sequence). J gave up 1 base and V 5 bases, and 7 bases lay outside the gene matches. The CDR3 is 15 amino acids. This chain's CDR3 is CASSFNQGDNYGYTF. The CDR3 DNA is TGTGCCAGTAGTTTCAACCAGGGGGATAACTATGGCTACACCTTC.

The chain links TRBV9 to TRBJ1-6, with a weak D call TRBD1 (6 bases). CDR3 length equals 14 residues. Trimming took 2 bases from V and 9 from J, leaving 12 bases between them. Germline lookup yields CDR1 SGDLS and CDR2 YYNGEE. The CDR3 bases are TGTGCCAGCAGCGTCGGGACAAGGTCTTCACCCCTCCACTTT. This sequence encodes CASSVGTRSSPLHF.

The rearrangement uses TRBV13 and TRBJ2-5, with 15 bases that match TRBD2. The CDR3 consists of 16 residues. V lost 4 bases to trimming and J lost 4 bases; unmatched junction nucleotides: 4. Germline values: CDR1 PRHDT, CDR2 FYEKMQ (reference sequence). This CDR3 is CASSSGLAGGLETQYF. In DNA, the CDR3 is TGTGCCAGCAGCTCTGGACTAGCGGGGGGGCTAGAGACCCAGTACTTC.

Concerning this clone: Other DNA sequences in this sample translate to the same CDR3. The chain uses TRBV6-8 and TRBJ2-2; D unclear. The germline gives CDR1 MNHGY, CDR2 SAAAGT. Trimming pared 7 bases from V and 3 bases from J, leaving 15 bases between. This CDR3 is built from 15 residues. The DNA for the CDR3 is TGTGCCAGCAATTCCCCTGGGCTGTACACCGGGGAGCTGTTTTTT. Residues: CASNSPGLYTGELFF.

The chain is built from TRBV9 and TRBJ2-1; TRBD2 might be the D (6 bases). Germline V lookup: CDR1 SGDLS, CDR2 YYNGEE. This CDR3 has 13 amino acids. The V gene lost 5 bases and the J gene lost 4 bases, with 10 bases spanning the gap. CDR3 DNA: TGTGCCAGCAGTGTTAGCGGATACAATGAGCAGTTCTTC. Protein: CASSVSGYNEQFF.

This chain links TRBV29-1 with TRBJ1-6; 7 bases line up with TRBD1. This CDR3 has 14 residues. Trimming removed 5 bases from V and 3 bases from J; junction bases left unmatched: 4. The germline gives CDR1 SQVTM, CDR2 ANQGSEA. CDR3 sequence (DNA): TGCAGCGTTAAGACAGGGAGCTATAATTCACCCCTCCACTTT. Protein product: CSVKTGSYNSPLHF.

This CDR3 is CASNPATSGNTIYF. Written as DNA, the CDR3 is TGTGCCAGCAACCCAGCGACCTCTGGAAACACCATATATTTT. The rearrangement links TRBV6-1 to TRBJ1-3; D remains ambiguous. Per the germline V gene, CDR1 is MNHNS and CDR2 is SASEGT. CDR3 length equals 14 residues. V lost 7 bases to trimming and J lost 0 bases, with 10 bases between them.

The J gene is TRBJ2-1, the V gene TRBV6-5; the match to TRBD1 covers 9 bases. The junction had 12 bases not matched to a gene; V was cut back by 8 bases and J by 7 bases. This CDR3 has 15 residues. Germline V CDR1 and CDR2: MNHEY, SVGAGI. CDR3 region: CASRSRDRDMNEQFF. The CDR3 DNA reads as TGTGCCAGCCGCTCCCGGGACAGGGATATGAATGAGCAGTTCTTC.

This sequence joins TRBV29-1 and TRBJ1-5; the match to TRBD1 covers 7 bases. This CDR3 is built from 13 residues. Germline loops: CDR1 SQVTM, CDR2 ANQGSEA. V trimming: 6 bases; J trimming: 5 bases; junction bases outside the gene matches: 7. The CDR3 is CSVQRQGDQPQHF. CDR3 nucleotides: TGCAGCGTACAGCGACAGGGTGATCAGCCCCAGCATTTT.

This clone was picked up one time. CDR3 DNA sequence: TGTGCCTGGAGTCCGGCAGATACGCAGTATTTT. Translation gives CAWSPADTQYF. J is TRBJ2-3 and V is TRBV30, with no clear D. V gave up 2 bases and J gave up 4 bases, with 4 bases separating them. The germline V gene has CDR1 GTSNPN and CDR2 SVGIG (reference sequence). This CDR3 has 11 residues.